The source of this T cell receptor (beta chain) is a study of cytomegalovirus exposure and HLA in healthy donors (dated by TCRdb to about 2017). Describing the broader study: According to an earlier analysis of 587 of the donors, about 170 million T cells yielded roughly 100 million unique TCR beta sequences and about 300 Gb of sequence data. An early release that covered some 640 HLA-typed donors contained approximately 300 gigabases of sequencing data and 65 million to 100 million unique TCR sequences. Of the 398 genotyped donors, over 65% fell in the genetic ancestry cluster associated with self-reported Caucasian donors. The study was designed to test whether signatures of past pathogen exposure could be identified by cataloging public T cell receptors. Using immunosequencing, the study profiled T cell repertoires from fewer than 700 subjects and related those repertoires to cytomegalovirus serostatus. Besides the first cohort of approximately 710 subjects, a separate validation cohort made up of 90 to 150 different subjects was used. To predict cytomegalovirus infection status, the study combined high-throughput TCR immunosequencing, statistical association of individual TCRs with disease status, and machine learning. In a later analysis, previously published TCR beta repertoires from hundreds of donors were re-analyzed and high-resolution HLA genotyping was added so that TCR occurrence patterns could be studied. The later analysis used no new phenotypic data to find candidate immune exposures, relying instead on TCR beta sequences and their occurrence across donors. To decide whether each TCR beta V gene segment behaved as functional or pseudogenic, an earlier analysis of 587 of the donors relied on high-throughput TCR beta sequencing. Donor age, sex, ethnicity and CMV serostatus were compiled together with the repertoire data. In a later genetic analysis, genome-wide SNP genotypes for about 65% of the 666 donors were used, and that subset was treated as a discovery cohort. Every repertoire in the discovery cohort had been generated on one and the same sequencing platform. HLA typing included class I and class II loci at four-digit resolution. The number of donors typed differed by locus, with roughly 620-640 for A, B, C, DRB1 and DQB1, roughly 520 for DQA1, under 610 for DPA1, and 450 to 480 for DPB1. Several DR-DQ haplotypes were handled as single units for association and clustering, since linkage in the cohort was strong. Among about 400 genotyped donors of the cohort, an average of roughly 230,000 unique TCR beta nucleotide sequences was sequenced per donor, of which 15% to 20% were non-productive. Results and caveats for the whole study, not just this receptor: Because counts were too low, about 18 rarely observed V segments, including chromosome 9 orphons, were excluded from the earlier analysis of under 650 of the donors. Across donors, most TCR sequences were observed very rarely, whereas some public TCRs were present in many individuals. The classifier was reported to diagnose cytomegalovirus status with high specificity and sensitivity in both the original cohort and the validation cohort. A later analysis found that most CMV-associated TCR beta chains appeared HLA-restricted, with HLA associations seemingly driven largely by CMV exposure. An association between a missense DCLRE1C variant and V-gene and J-gene trimming of TCR beta chains was found in a later genetic analysis and replicated in an independent cohort. The presence/absence analyses assumed that sequencing depth was roughly uniform across donors, and that assumption may not be true. Several of the top co-occurrence clusters appeared to be linked to parvovirus B19, influenza, CMV and Epstein-Barr virus, according to a later analysis. In vitro tests confirmed that a few of the cytomegalovirus-associated TCR beta chains recognize cytomegalovirus antigens. For the cohort, immune exposure information was limited to CMV serostatus. Because some donors lacked HLA typing at each locus, the association tests relied only on the typed subset. A group of highly shared sequence variants was considered likely to be a technical artifact of the sequencing pipeline. A later analysis associated 17,000 or so TCR beta sequences with specific HLA alleles at a false discovery rate of 0.05. A further reported finding was that TCR beta sequences accurately predicted the HLA-A and HLA-B alleles for most subjects in the first cohort. In an earlier analysis of about 540 of the donors, most TCR beta V segments were observed in productive rearrangements about 87% or about 30% of the time, broadly matching IMGT annotations. Linkage disequilibrium might explain the correlated functional status among segregating V segments, but an unknown experimental factor could not be excluded. In a later analysis, TCR association rates were found to vary across HLA loci, with the most associated TCRs seen for DRB1 alleles and the fewest for HLA-C alleles. Compared with equally common non-associated chains, HLA-associated TCR beta chains in a later analysis were more clonally expanded and had lower generation probabilities. Compared with the approximately 720-donor mean, donors in an Asian-associated ancestry cluster had fewer N-insertions in productive TCRs, according to a later genetic analysis. Some IMGT-functional V segments, including TRBV6-2 and TRBV6-3, could not be told apart with the 87-base-pair reads, so those segments were excluded. In the study, 150 to 200 TCR beta chains were listed as associated with cytomegalovirus. It was suggested by the authors that the approach could potentially be generalized to other disease states and immunological phenotypes. Only TCR beta chains were sequenced in this cohort, and the absence of alpha or paired-chain data limited detectable features. When HLA alleles, especially DR and DQ, strongly co-occurred, attributing TCR associations to individual alleles was difficult.

The cohort consisted of approximately 690 healthy bone marrow donors. Cohort members were all nominally healthy when sampled, although unrecorded immune exposures were likely present. The donor tested CMV seronegative, placing the donor among the roughly 340 seronegative members of the cohort. A peripheral blood sample was collected from each donor, and TCR beta sequencing was performed on peripheral blood mononuclear cells. The Qiagen DNeasy Blood Extraction Kit was used to extract genomic DNA from the blood cell samples. Trimming takes 0 bases from V and 7 bases from J, and the germline ends sit 18 bases apart. The germline V gene provides CDR1 KGHSH and CDR2 LQKENI. The CDR3 sequence holds 17 residues, the cysteine and phenylalanine included. Here the CDR3 DNA is all that survives: 51 bases in frame from base 1. Points on this clone: Its antigen is not yet known. Within one base of it there is no much larger clone, and no base qualities were kept.

The library was generated by the immunoSEQ multiplex PCR assay. The multiplex PCR relied on a mix of 60 forward primers for TCR Vbeta segments and 13 reverse primers for TCR Jbeta segments. The CDR3 region of rearranged TCR beta genes was amplified from genomic DNA by a multiplex PCR assay. The Illumina HiSeq System was used to sequence the amplified TCR beta libraries as 87-base-pair reads. The study's processing was this. A later analysis counted about 80 million unique TCR beta chains across the roughly 700 repertoires, and some 11 million of these chains were shared by at least two donors. To remove PCR and sequencing errors, raw reads were error-corrected and collapsed into unique sequences using a nearest-neighbor algorithm that merged closely related sequences. To assign V, D and J gene segments, CDR3 sequences were aligned to IMGT reference sequences. For a sequence to be retained, at least a six-nucleotide match to both a V gene segment and a J gene segment was required. Rearrangements were classified as productive when the CDR3 lacked stop codons and remained in frame with V and J, and all other rearrangements were classified as non-productive. CDR3 was defined according to IMGT convention as the region running from the second conserved V-encoded cysteine to the conserved J-encoded phenylalanine. The earlier analysis of about 610 of the donors excluded sequences that lacked an unambiguous match to a single V gene segment. In an earlier analysis of 587 of the donors, V segments were called functional above 56.7% productive rearrangements and were called segregating when the between-donor standard deviation exceeded 5%. A statistical classification framework was built to diagnose cytomegalovirus status from the catalog of TCR beta chain sequences. In a later analysis, TCR nucleotide sequences were compared against IMGT/GENE-DB human TR gene sequences so that V and J genes could be assigned. A later analysis assigned CDR3 sequences and most-parsimonious VDJ recombination scenarios with the TCRdist pipeline. In a later analysis, each TCR beta chain was defined by its CDR3 amino acid sequence together with its V-gene family, and reads lacking a unique V-gene family were excluded. To address suspected cross-contamination and a sequencing artifact, a later analysis removed around 600 highly shared, low-generation-probability nucleotide sequences. A later analysis calculated a clonal expansion index for each public chain from normalized within-repertoire ranks of inferred template counts. Generation probabilities in a later analysis came from a VDJ recombination model fitted to out-of-frame rearrangements, and those results were checked against IGoR. In a later analysis, TCR-TCR, TCR-HLA and TCR-CMV co-occurrence was scored with hypergeometric tests, and a repertoire-size bias correction was applied to TCR pairs. To estimate false discovery rates, a later analysis permuted the HLA or CMV assignments 20 times. A later analysis grouped co-occurring TCRs with DBSCAN, adding TCRdist sequence similarity when clustering within HLA-allele-positive subsets. For co-occurrence clustering, repertoires with fewer than 30,000 or more than 120,000 public chains were excluded, along with a handful of repertoires with anomalous nucleotide sharing. TCRdb limited this immuneACCESS table to in-frame rearrangements with V and J called. A share of clones is missing; checked studies link under half to unresolved V genes, and the rest is unexplained. V and J calls and clone size come straight from that table; D and trimming were deduced from the DNA. The sample table records some 80,000 clones; around 73% of these occur just once. About 3.1% of the sample comes from the top ten.

The sequencing input was PBMCs. The V and J genes are TRBV18 and TRBJ2-2; TRBD1 is perhaps the D gene, given 6 matching bases. This clonotype was sampled from a man aged 45 to 65 in good health and CMV-seronegative. The nucleotide sequence is TGTGCCAGCTCACCACCGGGGGCCGCACACTGGGACGGGGAGCTGTTTTTT. Protein translation: CASSPPGAAHWDGELFF.